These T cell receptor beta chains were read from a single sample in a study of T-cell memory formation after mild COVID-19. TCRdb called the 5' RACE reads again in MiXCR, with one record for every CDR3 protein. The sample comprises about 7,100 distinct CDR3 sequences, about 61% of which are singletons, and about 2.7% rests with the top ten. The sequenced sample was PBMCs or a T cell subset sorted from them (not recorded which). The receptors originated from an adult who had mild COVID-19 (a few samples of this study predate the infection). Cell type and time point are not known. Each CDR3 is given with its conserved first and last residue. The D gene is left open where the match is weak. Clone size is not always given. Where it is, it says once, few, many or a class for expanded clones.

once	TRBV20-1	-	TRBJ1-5	TGCAGTGCTCAGAACCAGGCTAGCAATCAGCCCCAGCATTTT	CSAQNQASNQPQHF
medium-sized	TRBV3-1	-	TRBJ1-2	TGTGCCAGCAGCCAAGAGACAGGAGCTAACTATGGCTACACCTTC	CASSQETGANYGYTF
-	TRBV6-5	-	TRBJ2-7	TGTGCCAGCAGTAGATCCGGGGTCGGCTACGAGCAGTACTTC	CASSRSGVGYEQYF
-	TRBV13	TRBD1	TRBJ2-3	TGTGCCAGCAGCACCCGGACAGGGGGCACAGATACGCAGTATTTT	CASSTRTGGTDTQYF
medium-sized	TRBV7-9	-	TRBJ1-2	TGTGCCAGCAGCCCCAAAAACAAGGAGGATGGCTACACCTTC	CASSPKNKEDGYTF
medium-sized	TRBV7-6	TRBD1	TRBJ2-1	TGTGCCAGCAGCTTAGCGGGACAGGGGGCGCCTAATGAGCAGTTCTTC	CASSLAGQGAPNEQFF
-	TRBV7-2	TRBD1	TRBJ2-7	TGTGCCAGCAGCTCGGACAGGGTATACGAGCAGTACTTC	CASSSDRVYEQYF
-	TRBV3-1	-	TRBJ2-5	TGTGCCAGCAGCCCAAGCGGAGGGACCCAAGAGACCCAGTACTTC	CASSPSGGTQETQYF
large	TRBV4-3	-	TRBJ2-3	TGCGCCAGCAGCCAAGGTGTTCTTTCTGGATCGCAGTATTTT	CASSQGVLSGSQYF
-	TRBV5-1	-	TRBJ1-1	TGCGCCAGCAGCCAAACGTCTAGACACACTGAAGCTTTCTTT	CASSQTSRHTEAFF
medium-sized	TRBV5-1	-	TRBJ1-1	TGCGCCAGCCAGGAGGGGACTATGAACACTGAAGCTTTCTTT	CASQEGTMNTEAFF
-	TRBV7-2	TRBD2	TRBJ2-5	TGTGCCAGCAGCCTAGGACTAGCTGGGGGAGGGACCCAGTACTTC	CASSLGLAGGGTQYF
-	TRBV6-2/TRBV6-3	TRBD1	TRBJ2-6	TGTGCCAGCAGAAGCAGGGGGTCTGGGGCCAACGTCCTGACTTTC	CASRSRGSGANVLTF
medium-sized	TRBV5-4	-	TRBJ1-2	TGTGCCAGCAGCTATGGGATACGGGAAAACTATGGCTACACCTTC	CASSYGIRENYGYTF
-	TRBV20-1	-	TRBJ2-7	TGCAGTGCTACGCTCCGGGACCCTTACGAGCAGTACTTC	CSATLRDPYEQYF
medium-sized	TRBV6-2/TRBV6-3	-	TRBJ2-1	TGTGCCAGCAGTTTCTCCGCCCCAACCTACAATGAGCAGTTCTTC	CASSFSAPTYNEQFF
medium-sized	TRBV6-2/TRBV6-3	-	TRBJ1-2	TGTGCCAGCAGAGAAAACCCCCGTCCCTATGGCTACACCTTC	CASRENPRPYGYTF
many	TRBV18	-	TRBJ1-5	TGTGCCAGCTCACCAGGGGGAGGGGGAAATCAGCCCCAGCATTTT	CASSPGGGGNQPQHF
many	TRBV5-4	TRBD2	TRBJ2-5	TGTGCCAGCAGCTTAAAGCGGGGGGCCGGGGGGGAGACCCAGTACTTC	CASSLKRGAGGETQYF
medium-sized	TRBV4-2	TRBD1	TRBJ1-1	TGTGCCAGCAGCCAAGAAAAACAGGGGTTGGTCACTGAAGCTTTCTTT	CASSQEKQGLVTEAFF
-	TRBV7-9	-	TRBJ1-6	TGTGCCAGCAGCTTAGTTGAAGAAAATTCACCCCTCCACTTT	CASSLVEENSPLHF
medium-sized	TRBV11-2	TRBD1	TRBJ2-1	TGTGCCAGCAGCTTAGATCCAAGTCCCGTTTCAGGGGGCGACGGGCAGTTCTTC	CASSLDPSPVSGGDGQFF
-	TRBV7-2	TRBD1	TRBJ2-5	TGTGCCAGCAGCTTAGGGCAGGGGGACCTTCGGGAGACCCAGTACTTC	CASSLGQGDLRETQYF
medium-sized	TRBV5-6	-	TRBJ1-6	TGTGCCAGCAGCGTCGGGGCCCGCCATTCACCCCTCCACTTT	CASSVGARHSPLHF
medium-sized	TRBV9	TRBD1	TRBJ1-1	TGTGCCAGCAGCAAAGGGGGCCTCGGGAACACTGAAGCTTTCTTT	CASSKGGLGNTEAFF
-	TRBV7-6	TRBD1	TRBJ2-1	TGTGCCAGCAGCTTAGGATGGGGACAGAGCCCGCATGAGCAGTTCTTC	CASSLGWGQSPHEQFF
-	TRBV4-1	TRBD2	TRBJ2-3	TGCGCCAGCAGCCAAGGCCGCACTAGCGGGGGGGCCATTTGGGATACGCAGTATTTT	CASSQGRTSGGAIWDTQYF